These 14 T cell receptor beta chains were all obtained from the same sample, sequenced in a study of blood T cells in healthy people across ages. For the second PCR, which ran for 7 to 11 cycles, a sample-barcoded 5' primer and a J-beta primer mix were used. TCRdb re-called the 5' RACE reads through MiXCR, storing one row per CDR3 protein. In the table there are fewer than 1.5 million distinct CDR3 sequences, 42% of which are singletons. The specimen was blood. Receptors were obtained from a woman younger than 30 in good health.

In nucleotides, the CDR3 is TGCAGTGCTTGGGGACTAGCGGGAGGGGAAACAGATACGCAGTATTTT. Translating gives CSAWGLAGGETDTQYF. The chain joins TRBV20-1 to TRBJ2-3; 16 bases align to TRBD2. Germline CDR1 DFQATT, CDR2 SNEGSKA (reference sequence). V was pared by 5 bases and J by 3 bases, with 5 bases of the junction left unmatched. The CDR3 runs to 16 residues.

This chain joins TRBV20-1 and TRBJ2-7; the D gene is possibly TRBD2 (5 bases). Trimming left V 7 bases short and J 3 bases short, with 10 bases between. The CDR3 covers 11 residues. Germline CDR1 reads DFQATT; CDR2 reads SNEGSKA (reference sequence). CDR3 DNA sequence: TGCAGTGGCGGACTCAACTACGAGCAGTACTTC. Protein product: CSGGLNYEQYF.

The chain has TRBV10-3 and TRBJ2-3; 8 nucleotides align to TRBD2. The V and J ends lost 4 bases and 0 bases, in that order; junction bases with no gene match: 6. The CDR3 runs to 16 residues. The germline CDR1 and CDR2 sequences are ENHRY and SYGVKD. The CDR3 sequence: CAISGRGGLSTDTQYF. The CDR3 DNA follows: TGTGCCATCAGTGGGCGCGGGGGGCTGAGCACAGATACGCAGTATTTT.

This chain links TRBV2 with TRBJ2-3, with D unclear. Germline V gene lookup returns CDR1 SNHLY and CDR2 FYNNEI. The CDR3 covers 13 residues. V was trimmed by 3 bases and J by 7 bases, leaving 11 bases between them. DNA of the CDR3: TGTGCCAGCAGTGACCCGGGTGTTAATACGCAGTATTTT. Translated: CASSDPGVNTQYF. Filled out from reference TRBV2 and TRBJ2-3, the complete variable domain reads EPEVTQTPSHQVTQMGQEVILRCVPISNHLYFYWYRQILGQKVEFLVSFYNNEISEKSEIFDDQFSVERPDGSNFTLKIRSTKLEDSAMYFCASSDPGVNTQYFGPGTRLTVL.

This clonotype was seen only a few times. The chain employs TRBV7-9 and TRBJ2-1; TRBD2 aligns across 8 bases. Germline CDR1 and CDR2: SEHNR and FQNEAQ (reference sequence). V shed 5 bases, J shed 10 bases, and the junction held 7 bases outside the gene matches. The CDR3 runs 13 residues. The CDR3 coding sequence is TGTGCCAGCAGCCCCCTAAGCGGGGGCGAGCAGTTCTTC. Its protein is CASSPLSGGEQFF.

This clonotype was counted only a few times. Here the CDR3 DNA reads TGCGCCAGCAGCTTGGAAGGGATAACAGTGGAAGAGACCCAGTACTTC. It encodes CASSLEGITVEETQYF. The rearrangement links TRBV5-1 to TRBJ2-5; D not certain. This CDR3 contains 16 residues. The V gene's germline CDR1 is SGHRS and CDR2 YFSETQ. Trimming removed 0 bases from V and 3 bases from J, with 15 bases in between.

The V call is TRBV19, the J call TRBJ2-1, with D tentatively TRBD2 (6 bases). The germline V and J ends were trimmed by 10 bases and 9 bases, with 22 bases remaining between them. There are 14 residues in the CDR3. The germline CDR1 and CDR2 sequences are LNHDA and SQIVND (reference sequence). The DNA of the CDR3 is TGTGCCACCGTCACACCCGACGGAGGGAGTGAGCAGTTCTTC. Encoded protein: CATVTPDGGSEQFF. Filled out from reference TRBV19 and TRBJ2-1, the complete variable domain reads DGGITQSPKYLFRKEGQNVTLSCEQNLNHDAMYWYRQDPGQGLRLIYYSQIVNDFQKGDIAEGYSVSREKKESFPLTVTSAQKNPTAFYLCATVTPDGGSEQFFGPGTRLTVL.

The chain carries TRBV6-1 and TRBJ1-1; D perhaps matches TRBD1 (5 bases). V lost 1 base to trimming and J lost 2 bases, with 8 bases between them. In germline, CDR1 is MNHNS, CDR2 SASEGT. The CDR3 runs to 14 residues. CDR3 amino acids: CASSEEGRNTEAFF. In nucleotides, the CDR3 is TGTGCCAGCAGTGAAGAGGGGCGAAACACTGAAGCTTTCTTT.

The sample holds a few counts of this clonotype. The V call is TRBV10-3, the J call TRBJ1-2; D may be TRBD1 (6 bases). The V gene's germline CDR1 is ENHRY and CDR2 SYGVKD. V was trimmed by 2 bases and J by 4 bases, leaving 11 bases between them. The length of the CDR3 is 14 residues. CDR3 residues: CAISEAGGPYGYTF. The CDR3 DNA is TGTGCCATCAGTGAGGCGGGGGGGCCCTATGGCTACACCTTC.

This clonotype was recorded a few times. The V gene is TRBV9, the J gene TRBJ2-5; 8 nucleotides match TRBD2. Looked up from germline, CDR1 is SGDLS and CDR2 is YYNGEE. The CDR3 covers 16 residues. J lost 3 bases, V lost 0 bases, and 7 bases had no gene match. As DNA, the CDR3 is TGTGCCAGCAGCGTAGCGGACGGGGGGGCCGAAGAGACCCAGTACTTC. It translates to CASSVADGGAEETQYF.

The chain carries TRBV20-1 and TRBJ1-2, with 7 nucleotides matching TRBD1. After removal of 5 bases from V and 8 bases from J, the junction contained 8 bases not matched to a gene. Germline CDR1 DFQATT, CDR2 SNEGSKA (reference sequence). The CDR3 runs to 12 residues. The CDR3 here is CSAQKTGDGYTF. In nucleotides, the CDR3 is TGCAGTGCTCAGAAAACAGGGGACGGCTACACCTTC.

This clonotype was seen only a few times. V gene TRBV20-1 combines with J gene TRBJ2-2; the match to TRBD1 covers 10 bases. From germline, CDR1 is DFQATT and CDR2 SNEGSKA (reference sequence). This CDR3 comprises 17 residues. The ends lost 5 bases at V and 0 bases at J; junction bases unmatched: 9. CDR3 DNA sequence: TGCAGTGCTTCCCGACAGGGGGCCAAGTCGAACACCGGGGAGCTGTTTTTT. Its translation is CSASRQGAKSNTGELFF.

The chain joins TRBV6-5 to TRBJ1-2, with D perhaps matching TRBD1 (5 bases). The V end lost 6 bases, the J end lost 8 bases, and 16 bases lay between the germline ends. In germline, CDR1 is MNHEY, CDR2 SVGAGI. The CDR3 covers 13 residues. Here the CDR3 DNA reads TGTGCCAGCAGGTGGGACGGGGGAGAAGGCTACACCTTC. Protein product: CASRWDGGEGYTF.

The chain carries TRBV12-3 or TRBV12-4 and TRBJ2-1, with D tentatively TRBD2 (6 bases). The CDR3 is 16 amino acids. Trimming shortened V by 6 bases and J by 3 bases, and 18 bases separated the two germline ends. For the CDR3, the DNA is TGTGCCAGCAGGCGGGGCCGGGACTCCCGCTACAATGAGCAGTTCTTC. This encodes CASRRGRDSRYNEQFF.